Shown below are 30 T cell receptor beta chains from a single sample sequenced in a study of T cells after yellow fever vaccination. TCRdb re-called the 5' RACE reads with MiXCR, one entry per CDR3 protein. The table lists about 320,000 distinct CDR3 sequences, about 12% of them singletons, with about 3% in the top ten. This material consisted of CD4+ T cells sorted from PBMCs, taken 15 days after the yellow fever booster vaccination. These receptors all stem from a man younger than 35 who received the YFV17D yellow fever vaccine.

This clonotype occurred a few times. The rearrangement uses TRBV7-9 and TRBJ2-7; 9 bases are a match to TRBD2. Germline CDR1 reads SEHNR; CDR2 reads FQNEAQ (reference sequence). The CDR3 extends over 13 amino acids. J gave up 5 bases and V 5 bases, and 4 bases lay outside the gene matches. The CDR3 here is CASSRSGGDEQYF. CDR3 nucleotide sequence: TGTGCCAGCAGCCGTAGCGGGGGCGACGAGCAGTACTTC. The full variable domain, rest sourced from reference TRBV7-9 and TRBJ2-7, is DTGVSQNPRHKITKRGQNVTFRCDPISEHNRLYWYRQTLGQGPEFLTYFQNEAQLEKSRLLSDRFSAERPKGSFSTLEIQRTEQGDSAMYLCASSRSGGDEQYFGPGTRLTVT.

This clonotype was counted between two and nine times. The chain carries TRBV7-2 and TRBJ2-3, with TRBD2 matching 12 bases. Trimming cost V 0 bases and J 10 bases; bases outside gene matches: 5. Germline loops: CDR1 SGHTA, CDR2 FQGNSA. The CDR3 consists of 15 residues. In nucleotides, the CDR3 is TGTGCCAGCAGCTTAGCGGCTAGCGGGGGGGCCGCGCAGTATTTT. Its translation is CASSLAASGGAAQYF.

The chain combines TRBV11-2 with TRBJ2-5, with a weak D call TRBD1 (6 bases). V was cut by 10 bases and J by 2 bases, with 20 bases left in between. The CDR3 has 15 amino acids. The germline CDR1 and CDR2 sequences are SGHAT and FQNNGV. The DNA of the CDR3 is TGTGCCACCGACGCCCTCGGGACACCACAAGAGACCCAGTACTTC. This translates into CATDALGTPQETQYF.

This clonotype has a count of ten or more. The chain recombines TRBV18 with TRBJ2-7; D not resolved. The CDR3 loop spans 10 amino acids. Germline assignment: CDR1 KGHSH and CDR2 LQKENI. V lost 6 bases and J 2 bases, leaving 2 bases between the germline ends. The CDR3 here is CASSPYEQYV. The CDR3 region has the DNA TGTGCCAGCTCCCCCTACGAGCAGTACGTC.

In its sample, this clonotype was seen a few times. The chain combines TRBV27 with TRBJ1-5; D is possibly TRBD1 (5 bases). This CDR3 is 14 amino acids long. The V gene's germline CDR1 is MNHEY and CDR2 SMNVEV (reference sequence). Trimming pared 1 base from V and 5 bases from J, leaving 9 bases between. The CDR3 nucleotides read TGTGCCAGCAGTTTATATAGGGGTTATCAGCCCCAGCATTTT. It is translated as CASSLYRGYQPQHF.

The chain combines TRBV18 with TRBJ2-4; D tentatively fits TRBD1 or TRBD2 (6 bases each). The CDR3 has 14 residues. Trimming stripped 6 bases from V and 8 bases from J, with 17 bases between. Germline CDR1 is KGHSH and CDR2 is LQKENI. The CDR3 DNA sequence: TGTGCCAGCTCGGCCTCGGGGGCTGGAGACATTCAGTACTTC. It codes for CASSASGAGDIQYF.

This clonotype was detected a few times. This rearrangement joins TRBV5-1 to TRBJ2-5; 12 positions agree with TRBD1. Looked up from germline, CDR1 is SGHRS and CDR2 is YFSETQ. The CDR3 contains 15 residues. The V and J ends lost 4 bases and 2 bases, in that order; junction bases with no gene match: 3. CDR3 residues: CASSRDRGPQETQYF. The CDR3, as DNA: TGCGCCAGCAGCCGGGACAGGGGGCCTCAAGAGACCCAGTACTTC.

In this sample, this clonotype turned up many times. The chain has TRBV9 and TRBJ1-6; the match to TRBD1 covers 7 bases. Germline loops: CDR1 SGDLS, CDR2 YYNGEE. This CDR3 contains 15 residues. V lost 4 bases to trimming and J lost 8 bases; unmatched junction nucleotides: 9. The CDR3 region is CASSRQGFGDSPLHF. CDR3 DNA sequence: TGTGCCAGCAGCAGACAGGGTTTTGGCGATTCACCCCTCCACTTT.

This clonotype has only a few counts. CDR3: CASKRALSSGANVLTF. The CDR3 nucleotides read TGTGCCAGCAAGAGAGCGCTCAGCTCTGGGGCCAACGTCCTGACTTTC. The gene calls are TRBV21-1 and TRBJ2-6. TRBV21-1 is described as a pseudogene. CDR3 length: 16 residues.

The J gene is TRBJ2-3, the V gene TRBV7-2; no definite D call. The V gene lost 5 bases and the J gene lost 4 bases, with 10 bases spanning the gap. CDR3 size: 13 residues. Per germline, CDR1 SGHTA and CDR2 FQGNSA. CDR3 sequence reads: CASSLLVADTQYF. The CDR3 DNA sequence: TGTGCCAGCAGCCTCTTGGTCGCAGATACGCAGTATTTT.

The chain combines TRBV27 with TRBJ1-5; no clear D. The V gene's germline CDR1 is MNHEY and CDR2 SMNVEV (reference sequence). Trimming stripped 2 bases from V and 2 bases from J, with 10 bases between. This CDR3 has 15 residues. The CDR3 here is CASSLKHPGNQPQHF. The CDR3 region has the DNA TGTGCCAGCAGTTTAAAACACCCGGGCAATCAGCCCCAGCATTTT.

This clonotype was found many times. V gene TRBV7-2 combines with J gene TRBJ1-6, with 9 positions matching TRBD1. The germline gives CDR1 SGHTA, CDR2 FQGNSA. The V and J ends lost 4 bases and 4 bases, in that order; junction bases with no gene match: 5. This CDR3 region has 16 residues. Here the CDR3 reads CASSSYRGPYNSPLHF. The CDR3 DNA sequence: TGTGCCAGCAGCTCCTACAGGGGGCCTTATAATTCACCCCTCCACTTT.

This clonotype was counted between two and nine times. V gene TRBV6-5 combines with J gene TRBJ1-2; TRBD1 matches 9 bases. Germline CDR1 MNHEY, CDR2 SVGAGI. The ends lost 5 bases at V and 5 bases at J; junction bases unmatched: 12. This CDR3 is 16 amino acids long. The CDR3: CASSRSTGGAGYGYTF. CDR3 nucleotide sequence: TGTGCCAGCAGTCGTAGTACAGGGGGCGCAGGGTATGGCTACACCTTC.

The chain recombines TRBV29-1 with TRBJ2-3; D may correspond to TRBD1 or TRBD2 (7 bases each). Per germline, CDR1 SQVTM and CDR2 ANQGSEA. The ends were cut back, 4 bases at V and 1 base at J, with 9 bases in the middle. CDR3 length: 13 amino acids. This CDR3 is CSVAGGGTDTQYF. In nucleotides, the CDR3 is TGCAGCGTTGCAGGGGGGGGCACAGATACGCAGTATTTT.

The V call is TRBV28, the J call TRBJ2-3, with 7 nucleotides matching TRBD2. V gave up 6 bases and J gave up 2 bases; unmatched junction bases: 8. Germline V gene data show CDR1 as MDHEN and CDR2 as SYDVKM. The CDR3 covers 15 residues. The chain's CDR3 is CASSPLRGTTDTQYF. CDR3 in DNA: TGTGCCAGCAGCCCTCTGCGGGGGACCACAGATACGCAGTATTTT. The whole variable domain, filled in from reference TRBV28 and TRBJ2-3, reads DVKVTQSSRYLVKRTGEKVFLECVQDMDHENMFWYRQDPGLGLRLIYFSYDVKMKEKGDIPEGYSVSREKKERFSLILESASTNQTSMYLCASSPLRGTTDTQYFGPGTRLTVL.

This chain uses TRBV7-9 with TRBJ1-6; D is undetermined. Trimming took 6 bases from V and 10 from J, leaving 13 bases between them. Germline loops: CDR1 SEHNR, CDR2 FQNEAQ (reference sequence). There are 13 residues in the CDR3. The CDR3 loop is CASRPQVDSPLHF. The CDR3 nucleotides are TGTGCCAGCAGGCCTCAGGTGGACTCACCCCTCCACTTT.

The chain's CDR3 is CASSPPQGGTDTQYF. In DNA, the CDR3 is TGTGCCAGCAGCCCCCCCCAGGGTGGCACAGATACGCAGTATTTT. The chain employs TRBV7-9 and TRBJ2-3; a possible D gene is TRBD1 (5 bases). Trimming cost V 5 bases and J 1 base, with 13 bases left between them. This CDR3 has 15 residues. Germline-derived CDR1 and CDR2 are SEHNR and FQNEAQ (reference sequence). The full variable domain, completed using reference TRBV7-9 and TRBJ2-3, is DTGVSQNPRHKITKRGQNVTFRCDPISEHNRLYWYRQTLGQGPEFLTYFQNEAQLEKSRLLSDRFSAERPKGSFSTLEIQRTEQGDSAMYLCASSPPQGGTDTQYFGPGTRLTVL.

This clonotype was seen many times. V usage is TRBV15 and J usage is TRBJ1-6; D is perhaps TRBD1 (6 bases). Germline V gene lookup returns CDR1 LNHNV and CDR2 YYDKDF (reference sequence). This CDR3 has 18 amino acids. Trimming took off 0 bases at V and 7 bases at J, with 19 bases between the two ends. CDR3 bases: TGTGCCACCAGCAGAGATCTGGGGGCCGAAGCATTAAATTCACCCCTCCACTTT. It codes for CATSRDLGAEALNSPLHF.

This clonotype was recorded at least ten times. The V and J genes are TRBV18 and TRBJ2-7, with D possibly being TRBD2 (5 bases). Germline V gene lookup returns CDR1 KGHSH and CDR2 LQKENI. V was trimmed by 2 bases and J by 7 bases, leaving 12 bases between them. This CDR3 is 13 amino acids long. The CDR3 spells CASSPSGSEEQYV. The CDR3 bases are TGTGCCAGCTCACCATCGGGGAGTGAGGAGCAGTACGTC.

This clonotype was seen more than once but under ten times. The genes are TRBV12-3 or TRBV12-4 and TRBJ2-2; 12 bases align to TRBD1. This CDR3 has 15 amino acids. The V and J ends lost 6 bases and 4 bases, in that order; junction bases with no gene match: 3. CDR3 residues: CASRSGQGATGELFF. The CDR3 DNA is TGTGCCAGCAGGTCGGGACAGGGGGCCACCGGGGAGCTGTTTTTT.

J is TRBJ2-4 and V is TRBV5-6; D is tentatively TRBD1 or TRBD2 (5 bases each). CDR1 and CDR2 from the germline V gene are SGHDT and YYEEEE. The V and J ends lost 3 bases and 0 bases respectively, with 19 bases between them. CDR3 size: 18 residues. The CDR3 nucleotides are TGTGCCAGCAGCTCCCAGCTCGGGACCGCTTTAGCCAAAAACATTCAGTACTTC. As protein: CASSSQLGTALAKNIQYF.

CDR3 residues: CAISDFGGGRRSDTQYF. In DNA, the CDR3 is TGTGCCATCAGTGATTTCGGCGGGGGGCGTAGGTCAGATACGCAGTATTTT. The gene calls are TRBV10-3 and TRBJ2-3, with 8 positions matching TRBD2. Trimming took 3 bases from V and 4 from J; bases not matched to a gene: 12. Germline V lookup: CDR1 ENHRY, CDR2 SYGVKD. The CDR3 extends over 17 amino acids.

This clonotype was observed a few times. The chain uses TRBV18 and TRBJ1-1, with a possible D match to TRBD1 (6 bases). Germline lookup yields CDR1 KGHSH and CDR2 LQKENI. Trimming shortened V by 7 bases and J by 0 bases, and 9 bases separated the two germline ends. This CDR3 is built from 13 residues. The CDR3 DNA follows: TGTGCCAGCTTTGGACAGATGAACACTGAAGCTTTCTTT. Translation: CASFGQMNTEAFF.

This clonotype has only a few counts. The chain links TRBV12-3 or TRBV12-4 to TRBJ1-1; TRBD1 aligns across 9 bases. The CDR3 totals 14 residues. J was trimmed by 9 bases and V by 2 bases; bases with no gene match: 7. The CDR3 bases are TGTGCCAGCAGTTTAATACAGGGGGCGGGACAAGCTTTCTTT. Protein: CASSLIQGAGQAFF.

In DNA, the CDR3 is TGCGCCAGCAGCTTTTGGGGGACGAACACCGGGGAGCTGTTTTTT. Its translation is CASSFWGTNTGELFF. The chain combines TRBV5-1 with TRBJ2-2; D tentatively fits TRBD1 or TRBD2 (5 bases each). The germline V gene has CDR1 SGHRS and CDR2 YFSETQ. The length of the CDR3 is 15 residues. Deletions cut 2 bases from V and 0 bases from J, with 8 bases between.

The rearrangement joins TRBV5-1 to TRBJ2-1; D call uncertain. Germline CDR1 SGHRS, CDR2 YFSETQ. With 1 base removed from V and 5 bases from J, the gap between germline ends came to 13 bases. This CDR3 region has 15 residues. The CDR3 loop reads CASSLMEGRNNEQFF. In DNA form, the CDR3 reads TGCGCCAGCAGCTTGATGGAAGGTCGGAACAATGAGCAGTTCTTC.

CDR3 residues: CASSYEAIQFF. CDR3 DNA sequence: TGTGCCAGCAGTTATGAGGCGATCCAGTTCTTC. The V call is TRBV6-2 or TRBV6-3, the J call TRBJ2-1; no clear D. The CDR3 contains 11 residues. CDR1 and CDR2 (germline): MNHEY, SVGEGT. The germline V and J ends were trimmed by 3 bases and 13 bases, with 10 bases remaining between them.

The chain has TRBV29-1 and TRBJ2-1; tentative D call: TRBD2 (5 bases). Trimming removed 4 bases from V and 7 bases from J, with 11 bases in between. This CDR3 is built from 12 residues. Per the germline V gene, CDR1 is SQVTM and CDR2 is ANQGSEA. CDR3 protein: CSVGGYRNEQFF. CDR3 DNA: TGCAGCGTTGGAGGGTATAGGAATGAGCAGTTCTTC.

This clonotype appeared a few times. The chain recombines TRBV27 with TRBJ1-5; D is possibly TRBD1 (5 bases). Germline V CDR1 and CDR2: MNHEY, SMNVEV (reference sequence). Trimming pared 6 bases from V and 5 bases from J, leaving 11 bases between. This CDR3 spans 13 amino acids. DNA of the CDR3: TGTGCCAGCAGCCACCTAGGGGATCAGCCCCAGCATTTT. It yields the protein CASSHLGDQPQHF.

V is TRBV4-3 and J is TRBJ1-1; 10 bases line up with TRBD1. The CDR3 is 14 amino acids. The ends lost 4 bases at V and 8 bases at J; junction bases unmatched: 7. CDR1 and CDR2 (germline): LGHNA, YSLEER. The CDR3 DNA reads as TGCGCCAGCAGCCGGACAGGGGGGGTCCCAGAAGCTTTCTTT. Encoded protein: CASSRTGGVPEAFF.